One sample yielded the 12 T cell receptor beta chains listed below, sequenced in a study of blood T cell repertoires in COVID-19 (dated by TCRdb to 2018 to 2021). Receptor amplification or capture employed the immunoSEQ multiplex PCR assay. This is the immuneACCESS table as TCRdb keeps it, with only in-frame sequences that have V and J called. A part of the clones is gone; compared with another copy, unresolved V genes explain less than half, and the rest is unexplained. Recorded for this sample are 310,000 or so clones; around 92% of them occurred a single time. 6.4% of the sample is taken by the ten largest. Sequences were obtained from peripheral blood. The receptors come from a man aged 18 to 29 who had recovered from COVID-19.

In the case of this clone: The same CDR3 also results from other DNA sequences found in this sample. The chain combines TRBV5-1 with TRBJ2-1, with 12 positions matching TRBD2. The CDR3 totals 15 residues. Per germline, CDR1 SGHRS and CDR2 YFSETQ. J was trimmed by 7 bases and V by 3 bases; bases with no gene match: 5. CDR3 sequence: CASSSLAGGNNEQFF. The CDR3 DNA is TGCGCCAGCAGCTCACTAGCGGGGGGTAATAATGAGCAGTTCTTC.

The chain links TRBV6-6 to TRBJ1-1, with 9 nucleotides matching TRBD1. The ends lost 5 bases at V and 3 bases at J; junction bases unmatched: 7. This CDR3 has 15 amino acids. From germline, CDR1 is MNHNY and CDR2 SVGAGI (reference sequence). The CDR3 DNA follows: TGTGCCAGCAGTACGCGGCGGACAGGGGACACTGAAGCTTTCTTT. The encoded protein is CASSTRRTGDTEAFF.

The chain combines TRBV19 with TRBJ1-3; D unresolved. The CDR3 is 14 residues long. With 7 bases removed from V and 0 bases from J, the gap between germline ends came to 10 bases. The germline CDR1 and CDR2 sequences are LNHDA and SQIVND (reference sequence). The CDR3 loop is CASTASYSGNTIYF. The CDR3 DNA reads TGTGCCAGTACCGCGTCCTACTCTGGAAACACCATATATTTT.

The chain recombines TRBV6-5 with TRBJ2-3; unclear D gene. In germline, CDR1 is MNHEY, CDR2 SVGAGI. Trimming cost V 0 bases and J 3 bases, with 7 bases left between them. This CDR3 has 14 amino acids. CDR3: CASSYSPRTDTQYF. The CDR3, as DNA: TGTGCCAGCAGTTACTCCCCTAGGACAGATACGCAGTATTTT.

The chain carries TRBV30 and TRBJ2-5; no clear D gene. Germline V CDR1 and CDR2: GTSNPN, SVGIG (reference sequence). CDR3 size: 12 residues. V gave up 1 base and J gave up 2 bases, with 5 bases separating them. The CDR3 reads CAWSGGQETQYF. Written as DNA, the CDR3 is TGTGCCTGGAGTGGAGGACAAGAGACCCAGTACTTC.

The genes are TRBV6-5 and TRBJ2-7; 9 bases map to TRBD2. The CDR3 length is 15 residues. Germline assignment: CDR1 MNHEY and CDR2 SVGAGI. Trimming at V came to 6 bases and at J to 2 bases, leaving 8 bases not matched to a gene. The CDR3 reads CASRTSAGGPYEQYF. The CDR3 DNA sequence: TGTGCCAGCAGGACCTCAGCGGGGGGACCCTACGAGCAGTACTTC.

The chain combines TRBV7-3 with TRBJ2-1; the match to TRBD2 covers 7 bases. After removal of 5 bases from V and 3 bases from J, the junction contained 7 bases not matched to a gene. The germline V gene has CDR1 SGHTA and CDR2 FQGTGA. This CDR3 has 15 amino acids. The CDR3 spells CASSPRGVYYNEQFF. The DNA of the CDR3 is TGTGCCAGCAGCCCCCGGGGGGTTTACTACAATGAGCAGTTCTTC. Together with reference TRBV7-3 and TRBJ2-1, the CDR3 gives the full variable domain: GAGVSQTPSNKVTEKGKYVELRCDPISGHTALYWYRQSLGQGPEFLIYFQGTGAADDSGLPNDRFFAVRPEGSVSTLKIQRTERGDSAVYLCASSPRGVYYNEQFFGPGTRLTVL.

The chain joins TRBV7-8 to TRBJ1-5; the D gene is possibly TRBD1 (5 bases). V lost 5 bases and J 5 bases, leaving 22 bases between the germline ends. The germline gives CDR1 SGHVS, CDR2 FQNEAQ. The CDR3 spans 17 residues. The CDR3 loop is CASSPRRQSLADQPQHF. The CDR3 nucleotides read TGTGCCAGCAGCCCGCGGAGACAGTCCCTAGCGGATCAGCCCCAGCATTTT.

The V gene is TRBV19, the J gene TRBJ2-5; D possibly corresponds to TRBD1 (5 bases). Germline CDR1 is LNHDA and CDR2 is SQIVND (reference sequence). The CDR3 has 14 residues. V lost 5 bases to trimming and J lost 2 bases, with 12 bases between them. The CDR3 DNA follows: TGTGCCAGTAGTTTCGGACATCCGCAAGAGACCCAGTACTTC. Protein: CASSFGHPQETQYF.

This clone was recorded a few times. V and J are TRBV12-5 and TRBJ1-5; D remains ambiguous. Germline V CDR1 and CDR2: LGHNT, FRNRAP. V was shortened by 4 bases and J by 4 bases, with 8 bases between the two germline ends. This CDR3 spans 13 amino acids. CDR3: CASGSEPNQPQHF. The CDR3 DNA is TGTGCTAGTGGTTCAGAACCGAATCAGCCCCAGCATTTT.

This sequence joins TRBV5-1 and TRBJ2-2; no clear D. With 2 bases removed from V and 0 bases from J, the gap between germline ends came to 17 bases. The CDR3 is 18 amino acids. The germline V gene encodes CDR1 SGHRS and CDR2 YFSETQ. Here the CDR3 DNA reads TGCGCCAGCAGCTTCCCTGTGAAAAGAGCTGCGAACACCGGGGAGCTGTTTTTT. This sequence encodes CASSFPVKRAANTGELFF.

The chain links TRBV6-2 or TRBV6-3 to TRBJ2-1; no reliable D call. CDR3 length: 17 residues. V dropped 3 bases and J dropped 5 bases, with 20 bases sitting between them. Germline lookup yields CDR1 MNHEY and CDR2 SVGEGT. The CDR3 DNA reads TGTGCCAGCAGTTATGGCTTTGAGAAGAGGATAGACAATGAGCAGTTCTTC. This sequence encodes CASSYGFEKRIDNEQFF.